The text below deals with one TCR beta chain. The antigen remains unidentified. This sample was included in a study of blood T cells in healthy people across ages. The second PCR ran roughly 6 to 12 cycles with a sample-barcoded 5' primer and J-beta primers. TCRdb passed the 5' RACE reads through MiXCR, listing each CDR3 protein once. The sample yields 1.5 million to 2 million distinct CDR3 sequences, roughly 50% seen once. Donors were healthy Caucasian individuals from Russia aged roughly 6 to 95. Regarding the study as a whole: It was the long-lived donors that had more naive CD4+ cells and higher diversity than aged donors. For the donors, CMV status was unknown and possibly confounded expanded clonotype changes.

The CDR3 runs to 15 residues. Germline V CDR1 and CDR2: SGDLS, YYNGEE. The sequence was collected from a woman in her thirties or forties in good health. J is TRBJ2-7 and V is TRBV9; D is perhaps TRBD2 (6 bases). The last part of the DNA fits TRBJ2-5 better; the J call may be wrong. The sequencing input was blood. The chain's CDR3 is CASSYGTGRLETQYF. The CDR3 nucleotides are TGTGCCAGCAGCTACGGGACTGGGAGGTTGGAGACCCAGTACTTC.